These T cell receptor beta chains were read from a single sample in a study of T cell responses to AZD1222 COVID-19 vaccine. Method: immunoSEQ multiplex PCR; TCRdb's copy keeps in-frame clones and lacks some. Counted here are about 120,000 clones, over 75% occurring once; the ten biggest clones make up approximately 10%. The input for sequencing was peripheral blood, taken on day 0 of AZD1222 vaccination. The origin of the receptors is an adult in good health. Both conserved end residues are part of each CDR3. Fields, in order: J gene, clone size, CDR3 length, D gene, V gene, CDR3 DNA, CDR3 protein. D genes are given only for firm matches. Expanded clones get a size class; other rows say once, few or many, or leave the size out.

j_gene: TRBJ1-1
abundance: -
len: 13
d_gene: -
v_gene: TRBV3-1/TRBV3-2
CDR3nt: TGTGCCAGCAGCCAGAAGGCGGGCACTGAAGCTTTCTTT
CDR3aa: CASSQKAGTEAFF

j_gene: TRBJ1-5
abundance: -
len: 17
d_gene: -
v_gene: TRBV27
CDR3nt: TGTGCCAGCAGTTTATTTGGTGGTCAGGGGCCTAATCAGCCCCAGCATTTT
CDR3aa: CASSLFGGQGPNQPQHF

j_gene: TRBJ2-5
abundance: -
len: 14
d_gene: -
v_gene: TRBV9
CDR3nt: TGTGCCAGCAGCGTAGGAGTACCCCAAGAGACCCAGTACTTC
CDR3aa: CASSVGVPQETQYF

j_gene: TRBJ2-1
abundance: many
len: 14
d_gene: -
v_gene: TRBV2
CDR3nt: TGTGCCAGCAGTGAAGGTTCTGATACTAATGAGCAGTTCTTC
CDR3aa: CASSEGSDTNEQFF

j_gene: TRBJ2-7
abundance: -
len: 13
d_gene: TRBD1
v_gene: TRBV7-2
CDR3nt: TGTGCCAGCAGCTTAGAGACAGGGTCGCAACAGTACTTC
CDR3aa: CASSLETGSQQYF

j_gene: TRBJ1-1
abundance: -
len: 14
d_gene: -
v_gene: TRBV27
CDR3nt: TGTGCCAGCAGTTCGAGTATTGAGGCCACTGAAGCTTTCTTT
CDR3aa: CASSSSIEATEAFF

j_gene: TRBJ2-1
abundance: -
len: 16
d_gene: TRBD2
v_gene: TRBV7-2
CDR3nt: TGTGCCAGCAGCTTAGGACCCGGGACTACCGGAAATGAGCAGTTCTTC
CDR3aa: CASSLGPGTTGNEQFF

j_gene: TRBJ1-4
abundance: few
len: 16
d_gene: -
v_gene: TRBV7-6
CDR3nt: TGTGCCAGCAGCTTAGTTGAAGGGACCCCTAATGAAAAACTGTTTTTT
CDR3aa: CASSLVEGTPNEKLFF

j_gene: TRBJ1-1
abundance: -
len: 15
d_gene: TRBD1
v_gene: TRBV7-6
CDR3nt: TGTGCCAGCAGCTTAGCGCCGGGACAGGGGAAGGAGGCTTTCTTT
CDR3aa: CASSLAPGQGKEAFF

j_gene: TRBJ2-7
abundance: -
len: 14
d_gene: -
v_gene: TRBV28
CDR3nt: TGTGCCAGCAGTGGGTTTCGAGGGACCATTGAGCAGTACTTC
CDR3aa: CASSGFRGTIEQYF

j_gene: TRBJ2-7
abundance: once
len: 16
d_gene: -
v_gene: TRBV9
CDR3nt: TGTGCCAGCAGCGTAGTCCCATTACGGGGGGCTGCCGAGCAGTACTTC
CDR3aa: CASSVVPLRGAAEQYF

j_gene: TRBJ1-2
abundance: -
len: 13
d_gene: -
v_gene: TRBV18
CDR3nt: TGTGCCAGCTCGAGGGGTTCTAAGTATGGCTACACCTTC
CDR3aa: CASSRGSKYGYTF

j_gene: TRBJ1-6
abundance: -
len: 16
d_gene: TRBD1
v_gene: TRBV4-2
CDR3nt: TGTGCCAGCAGCCAAGATGGGGGACAGTATAATTCACCCCTCCACTTT
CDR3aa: CASSQDGGQYNSPLHF

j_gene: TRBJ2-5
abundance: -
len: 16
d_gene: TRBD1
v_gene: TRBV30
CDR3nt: TGTGCCTGGAGTAGAACAGGGGCCGCGAAAGGAGAGACCCAGTACTTC
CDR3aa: CAWSRTGAAKGETQYF

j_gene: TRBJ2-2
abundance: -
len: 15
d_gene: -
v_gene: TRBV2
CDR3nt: TGTGCCAGCAGAGGGACGGTGTGGAACACCGGGGAGCTGTTTTTT
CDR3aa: CASRGTVWNTGELFF

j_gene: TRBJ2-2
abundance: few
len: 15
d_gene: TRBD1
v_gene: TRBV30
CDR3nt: TGTGCCTGGAGTGTACTGGACAGGGACACCGGGGAGCTGTTTTTT
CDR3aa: CAWSVLDRDTGELFF

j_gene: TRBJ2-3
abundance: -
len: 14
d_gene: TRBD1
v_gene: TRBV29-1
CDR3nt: TGCAGCGGTTCCGGACAGGGGGGAGCAGATACGCAGTATTTT
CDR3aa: CSGSGQGGADTQYF

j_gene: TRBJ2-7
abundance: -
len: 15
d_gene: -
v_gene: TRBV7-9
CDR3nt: TGTGCCAGCAGCTTAGCTCCGGGGTACTCCTACGAGCAGTACTTC
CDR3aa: CASSLAPGYSYEQYF

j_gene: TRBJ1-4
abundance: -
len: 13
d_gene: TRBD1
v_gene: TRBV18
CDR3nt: TGTGCCAGCTCATCAGGACAGGGGGAAAAACTGTTTTTT
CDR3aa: CASSSGQGEKLFF

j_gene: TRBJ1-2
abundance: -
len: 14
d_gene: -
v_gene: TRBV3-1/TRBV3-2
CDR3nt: TGTGCCAGCAGCCGGGCCCCACTGAACTATGGCTACACCTTC
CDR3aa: CASSRAPLNYGYTF

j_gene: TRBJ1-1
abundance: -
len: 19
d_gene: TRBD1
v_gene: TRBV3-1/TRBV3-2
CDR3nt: TGTGCCAGCAGCCATTCCCGGGACAGGGTGTATTATATGAACACTGAAGCTTTCTTT
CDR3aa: CASSHSRDRVYYMNTEAFF

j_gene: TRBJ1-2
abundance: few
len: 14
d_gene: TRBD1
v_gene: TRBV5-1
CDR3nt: TGCGCCAGCAGGCAAGTGACAGGGAGCGATGGCTACACCTTC
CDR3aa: CASRQVTGSDGYTF

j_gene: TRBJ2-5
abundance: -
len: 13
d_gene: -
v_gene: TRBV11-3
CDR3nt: TGTGCCAGCACCAGGGAGCCTCTTGGGACCCAGTACTTC
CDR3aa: CASTREPLGTQYF

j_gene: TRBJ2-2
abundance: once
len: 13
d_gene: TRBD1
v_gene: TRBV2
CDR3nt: TGTGCCAGCGGACAGGAACACACCGGGGAGCTGTTTTTT
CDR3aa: CASGQEHTGELFF

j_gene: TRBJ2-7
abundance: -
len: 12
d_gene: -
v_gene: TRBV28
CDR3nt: TGTGCCAGCAGTTTTCTTGGCCGCCCGTTGAACTTC
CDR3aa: CASSFLGRPLNF

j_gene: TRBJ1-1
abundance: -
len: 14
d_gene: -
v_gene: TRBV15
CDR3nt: TGTGCCACCAGCAGGGGACATTCGAACACTGAAGCTTTCTTT
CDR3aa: CATSRGHSNTEAFF

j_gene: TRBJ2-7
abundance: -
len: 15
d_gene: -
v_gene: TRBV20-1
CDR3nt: TGCAGTGCTAGTGATAGGGGGACAACCCCGGGCGAGCAGTACTTC
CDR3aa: CSASDRGTTPGEQYF

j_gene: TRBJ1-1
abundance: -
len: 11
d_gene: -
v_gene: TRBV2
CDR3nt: TGTGCCAGCAGTGAGCAGATTGAAGCTTTCTTT
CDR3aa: CASSEQIEAFF

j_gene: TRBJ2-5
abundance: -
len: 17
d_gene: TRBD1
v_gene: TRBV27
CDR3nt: TGTGCCAGCAGTTTATCGATGGGGACAGGGAAGCGGGAGACCCAGTACTTC
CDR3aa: CASSLSMGTGKRETQYF

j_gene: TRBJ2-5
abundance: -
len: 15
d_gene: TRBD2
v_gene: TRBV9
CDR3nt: TGTGCCAGCAGCACGGGACTAGCGGGAGCAGAGACCCAGTACTTC
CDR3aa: CASSTGLAGAETQYF

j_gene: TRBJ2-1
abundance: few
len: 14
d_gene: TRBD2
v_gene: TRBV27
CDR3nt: TGTGCCAGCAGTCAACGGACTAGCCGACGGGAGCAGTTCTTC
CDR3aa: CASSQRTSRREQFF

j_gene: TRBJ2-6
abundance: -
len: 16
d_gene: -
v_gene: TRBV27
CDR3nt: TGTGCCAGCAGTTCAGGGGGAGGGACTGGGGCCAACGTCCTGACTTTC
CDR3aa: CASSSGGGTGANVLTF

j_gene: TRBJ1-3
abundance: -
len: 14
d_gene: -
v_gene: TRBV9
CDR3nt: TGTGCCAGCAGCGTCGGGACAACTGGAAACACCATATATTTT
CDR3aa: CASSVGTTGNTIYF

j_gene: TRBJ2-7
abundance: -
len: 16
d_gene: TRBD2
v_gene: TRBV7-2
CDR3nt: TGTGCCAGCAGCCCCCGGACTAGCGGGAGACGCTACGAGCAGTACTTC
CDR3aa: CASSPRTSGRRYEQYF

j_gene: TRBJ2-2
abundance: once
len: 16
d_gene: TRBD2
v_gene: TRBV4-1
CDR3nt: TGCGCCAGCAGCCTTTATGGGACTAGCGGGACCGGGGAGCTGTTTTTT
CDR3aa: CASSLYGTSGTGELFF

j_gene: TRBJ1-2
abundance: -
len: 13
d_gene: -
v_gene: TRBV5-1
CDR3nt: TGCGCCAGCAGCTTGGAAGGGGCTCAGGGCTACACCTTC
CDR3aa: CASSLEGAQGYTF

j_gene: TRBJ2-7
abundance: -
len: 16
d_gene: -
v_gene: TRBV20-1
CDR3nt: TGCAGTGCTAGTCCCCTAGGGACCGCCTTCCCCTACGAGCAGTACTTC
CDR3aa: CSASPLGTAFPYEQYF

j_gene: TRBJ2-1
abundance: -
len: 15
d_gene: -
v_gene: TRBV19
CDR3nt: TGTGCCAGTAGTATAGTAGGGACGGAGTACAATGAGCAGTTCTTC
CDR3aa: CASSIVGTEYNEQFF

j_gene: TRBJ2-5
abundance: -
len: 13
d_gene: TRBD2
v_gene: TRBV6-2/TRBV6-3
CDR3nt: TGTGCCAGCAGTCACGGGACTACGGAGACCCAGTACTTC
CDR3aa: CASSHGTTETQYF

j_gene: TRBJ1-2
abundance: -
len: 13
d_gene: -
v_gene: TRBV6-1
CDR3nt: TGTGCCAGCAGTGAAGGGCAGGGCTTTGGCTACACCTTC
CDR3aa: CASSEGQGFGYTF

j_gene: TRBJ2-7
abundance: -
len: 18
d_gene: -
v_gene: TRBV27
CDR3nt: TGTGCCAGCAGTTTATCGGGATCAGGGAAGGGGACCTCCTACGAGCAGTACTTC
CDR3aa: CASSLSGSGKGTSYEQYF